This TCR beta chain was obtained from a study of blood T cell repertoires in COVID-19. Authors' analysis steps: Amplifying reference gene primers gave estimates of nucleated cell counts. Method: immunoSEQ multiplex PCR; TCRdb's copy keeps in-frame clones and lacks some. That table gives V, J and clone size, and the DNA gave D and trimming. The data contain approximately 100,000 clones, around 75% of them singletons. The CDR3 has 13 amino acids. With 1 base removed from V and 2 bases from J, the gap between germline ends came to 6 bases. The germline gives CDR1 MNHNS, CDR2 SASEGT. The material sequenced was peripheral blood. The chain uses TRBV6-1 and TRBJ2-7; D is unresolved. The source of this sequence is a man in his 70s with acute or convalescent COVID-19. DNA for the CDR3: TGTGCCAGCAGTGAAGTGGAGACCTACGAGCAGTACTTC. Its protein is CASSEVETYEQYF.